One sample yielded the 23 T cell receptor beta chains listed below, sequenced in a study of beta chain features in type 1 diabetes. The sequenced template was cDNA made from the entire isolated RNA. Produced via immunoSEQ multiplex PCR; TCRdb's table is partial and in-frame only. The sample contains more than 250,000 clones, roughly 22% of which appear only once. General observations from the study: Among all four CD4+ subsets, Type 1 diabetes patients had TCRB CDR3s that were moderately but significantly shorter.

The antigens of these receptors remain unknown. Sequences were obtained from naive CD4+ T cells from blood. All receptors come from a woman aged 40 to 50 with type 1 diabetes.

V is TRBV18 and J is TRBJ1-2, with D maybe TRBD1 (5 bases). V dropped 6 bases and J dropped 7 bases, with 15 bases sitting between them. CDR1 and CDR2 from the germline V gene are KGHSH and LQKENI. This CDR3 is 13 amino acids long. The CDR3 sequence is CASSNDSPGGYTF. The CDR3 bases are TGTGCCAGCTCTAACGACAGTCCAGGTGGCTACACCTTC.

The chain recombines TRBV7-2 with TRBJ2-7, with D maybe TRBD2 (6 bases). CDR3 length equals 14 residues. Trimming stripped 2 bases from V and 0 bases from J, with 8 bases between. The germline gives CDR1 SGHTA, CDR2 FQGNSA. The CDR3, as DNA: TGTGCCAGCAGCTTAAGCGGGTACTCCTACGAGCAGTACTTC. Encoded protein: CASSLSGYSYEQYF.

V gene TRBV5-1 combines with J gene TRBJ1-1, with 8 bases that match TRBD1. Germline-derived CDR1 and CDR2 are SGHRS and YFSETQ. This CDR3 is built from 16 residues. The V and J ends lost 0 bases and 1 base, in that order; junction bases with no gene match: 5. CDR3 sequence reads: CASSLGEGQANTEAFF. The CDR3 DNA is TGCGCCAGCAGCTTGGGGGAGGGACAGGCGAACACTGAAGCTTTCTTT. The full variable domain, with the rest looked up from reference TRBV5-1 and TRBJ1-1, is KAGVTQTPRYLIKTRGQQVTLSCSPISGHRSVSWYQQTPGQGLQFLFEYFSETQRNKGNFPGRFSGRQFSNSRSEMNVSTLELGDSALYLCASSLGEGQANTEAFFGQGTRLTVV.

The gene calls are TRBV7-2 and TRBJ1-1; D not certain. CDR3 length: 12 amino acids. CDR1 is SGHTA, CDR2 FQGNSA, per germline. V dropped 2 bases and J dropped 10 bases, with 11 bases sitting between them. The DNA of the CDR3 is TGTGCCAGCAGCTTAAATGCGGAAGGAGCTTTCTTT. Translated, it gives CASSLNAEGAFF.

As to this clone: Different DNA sequences within this sample yield the same CDR3. V usage is TRBV20-1 and J usage is TRBJ2-1; 9 bases are shared with TRBD1. CDR1 is DFQATT, CDR2 SNEGSKA, per germline (reference sequence). V dropped 5 bases and J dropped 9; count of bases not matched to a gene: 2. CDR3 length equals 11 residues. CDR3 sequence (DNA): TGCAGTGCTGACAGGGGGGTTGAGCAGTTCTTC. It encodes CSADRGVEQFF.

This chain uses TRBV5-4 with TRBJ1-2; 7 bases are a match to TRBD1. The trim removed 4 bases at V and 2 bases at J, leaving 2 bases unmatched. The germline V gene has CDR1 SGHNT and CDR2 YYREEE (reference sequence). The CDR3 loop spans 13 amino acids. The CDR3 spells CASSPQGNYGYTF. The DNA for the CDR3 is TGTGCCAGCAGCCCACAGGGGAACTATGGCTACACCTTC.

The chain employs TRBV18 and TRBJ2-3, with a tentative D call TRBD1 (6 bases). The germline V gene encodes CDR1 KGHSH and CDR2 LQKENI. The CDR3 covers 13 residues. The germline V and J ends were trimmed by 11 bases and 4 bases, with 16 bases remaining between them. CDR3 DNA: TGTGCCTCAGAGGACAGCCAAGCAGATACGCAGTATTTT. Translated, it gives CASEDSQADTQYF.

The chain recombines TRBV6-5 with TRBJ1-1; TRBD1 might be the D (5 bases). Trimming removed 4 bases from V and 4 bases from J, with 13 bases in between. This CDR3 comprises 14 residues. The germline gives CDR1 MNHEY, CDR2 SVGAGI. CDR3 sequence (DNA): TGTGCCAGCAGTTTGAATAGGGGAGGCACTGAAGCTTTCTTT. This translates into CASSLNRGGTEAFF.

The chain has TRBV18 and TRBJ2-7, with 8 positions matching TRBD1. Germline V gene lookup returns CDR1 KGHSH and CDR2 LQKENI. This CDR3 region has 13 residues. Trimming took 3 bases from V and 7 from J; bases not matched to a gene: 5. DNA for the CDR3: TGTGCCAGCTCACCGGGACAGGAGGAGGAGCAGTACTTC. Its translation is CASSPGQEEEQYF.

This clone appeared a few times. The chain employs TRBV4-3 and TRBJ2-3, with TRBD2 identical over 8 bases. Germline CDR1 is LGHNA and CDR2 is YSLEER. This CDR3 has 17 residues. The trim removed 0 bases at V and 7 bases at J, leaving 12 bases unmatched. Here the CDR3 reads CASSQEGTSGSRYTQYF. In DNA form, the CDR3 reads TGCGCCAGCAGCCAAGAAGGAACGAGCGGGAGTAGGTATACGCAGTATTTT.

The chain is built from TRBV7-9 and TRBJ2-3; the D is unclear. CDR3 size: 12 residues. Deletions cut 8 bases from V and 3 bases from J, with 9 bases between. Germline V gives CDR1 SEHNR, CDR2 FQNEAQ (reference sequence). CDR3 amino acids: CASAPFTDTQYF. The CDR3 DNA follows: TGTGCCAGCGCGCCCTTTACAGATACGCAGTATTTT.

V is TRBV2 and J is TRBJ2-2; tentative D call: TRBD2 (6 bases). The V end was cut by 10 bases, the J end by 4 bases, with 19 bases between. Germline-derived CDR1 and CDR2 are SNHLY and FYNNEI. The CDR3 is made up of 15 amino acids. CDR3 sequence: CATQREGGGTGELFF. The CDR3 bases are TGTGCCACCCAGCGTGAGGGAGGTGGCACCGGGGAGCTGTTTTTT.

The chain links TRBV28 to TRBJ2-5; tentatively, D is TRBD1 (6 bases). From germline, CDR1 is MDHEN and CDR2 SYDVKM. The CDR3 runs to 16 residues. V shed 5 bases and J shed 5 bases, with 21 bases lying between them. CDR3 nucleotides: TGTGCCAGCAGTATCTACAGGGTCAAGAGGGGGGAGACCCAGTACTTC. Translated, it gives CASSIYRVKRGETQYF.

In its sample, this clone was seen a few times. J is TRBJ1-1 and V is TRBV4-2; tentative D call: TRBD1 (6 bases). V shed 1 base and J shed 0 bases, with 12 bases lying between them. CDR1 is LGHNA, CDR2 YNFKEQ, per germline. The CDR3 covers 16 residues. The CDR3 DNA sequence: TGTGCCAGCAGCCAAGCGGGACATCAGATGAACACTGAAGCTTTCTTT. This translates into CASSQAGHQMNTEAFF.

V is TRBV19 and J is TRBJ1-2; TRBD1 might be the D (6 bases). Germline CDR1 reads LNHDA; CDR2 reads SQIVND (reference sequence). The V and J ends lost 5 bases and 6 bases respectively, with 10 bases between them. The CDR3 covers 12 residues. CDR3 sequence (DNA): TGTGCCAGTAGTCTACAGGGACATGGCTACACCTTC. Translated: CASSLQGHGYTF.

J is TRBJ1-1 and V is TRBV29-1; D unresolved. Trimming cost V 6 bases and J 1 base, with 15 bases left between them. This CDR3 is 14 amino acids long. The germline V gene encodes CDR1 SQVTM and CDR2 ANQGSEA. In nucleotides, the CDR3 is TGCAGCGTCGCTACTAGACTGTCGAACACTGAAGCTTTCTTT. Protein sequence: CSVATRLSNTEAFF.

The rearrangement uses TRBV29-1 and TRBJ2-1, with 7 bases fitting TRBD2. There are 14 residues in the CDR3. The V segment lost 7 bases and the J segment 0 bases; nucleotides outside the gene matches: 6. CDR1 and CDR2 from the germline V gene are SQVTM and ANQGSEA. The CDR3 DNA reads as TGCAGCGGGCTAGCGGAAAGCTCCTACAATGAGCAGTTCTTC. It is translated as CSGLAESSYNEQFF.

This clone was detected only a few times. The chain uses TRBV25-1 and TRBJ2-2; possibly TRBD1 for D (6 bases). The CDR3 spans 14 residues. Germline CDR1 and CDR2: MGHDK and SYGVNS. V gave up 5 bases and J gave up 3 bases, with 10 bases separating them. The CDR3 sequence is CASSWGLYTGELFF. CDR3 in DNA: TGTGCCAGCAGTTGGGGGCTCTACACCGGGGAGCTGTTTTTT.

The CDR3 region is CASSQAPGSYEQYF. CDR3 bases: TGCGCCAGCAGCCAAGCCCCCGGGTCCTACGAGCAGTACTTC. V gene TRBV4-3 combines with J gene TRBJ2-7; no firm D call. This CDR3 has 14 residues. Germline V CDR1 and CDR2: LGHNA, YSLEER. Between the trimmed V and J ends, which lost 1 base and 1 base, there was a span of 8 bases.

This clone was seen a few times. The chain couples TRBV7-9 to TRBJ2-2; D remains unclear. This CDR3 comprises 13 residues. CDR1 and CDR2 from the germline V gene are SEHNR and FQNEAQ (reference sequence). The V end was cut by 7 bases, the J end by 0 bases, with 6 bases between. CDR3 residues: CASTLPNTGELFF. For the CDR3, the DNA is TGTGCCAGCACCCTACCGAACACCGGGGAGCTGTTTTTT.

The gene calls are TRBV7-9 and TRBJ2-5; D might be TRBD2 (7 bases). This CDR3 is 11 amino acids long. Per germline, CDR1 SEHNR and CDR2 FQNEAQ (reference sequence). With 11 bases removed from V and 5 bases from J, the gap between germline ends came to 12 bases. The DNA of the CDR3 is TGTGCCGGAGGGGGAGGGGAGACCCAGTACTTC. Translating gives CAGGGGETQYF.

This chain joins TRBV29-1 and TRBJ1-2, with D unclear. CDR1 and CDR2 (germline): SQVTM, ANQGSEA. The CDR3 consists of 11 residues. V was pared by 4 bases and J by 5 bases, with 8 bases between. The CDR3 spells CSVGSSYGYTF. The CDR3 nucleotides read TGCAGCGTTGGAAGCTCTTATGGCTACACCTTC.

The chain combines TRBV28 with TRBJ2-2; 8 positions agree with TRBD1. Germline CDR1 MDHEN, CDR2 SYDVKM. Trimming at V came to 6 bases and at J to 2 bases, leaving 11 bases not matched to a gene. This CDR3 is 17 amino acids long. CDR3 sequence: CASRPSGQGANTGELFF. The CDR3 nucleotides read TGTGCCAGCAGGCCCAGCGGACAGGGCGCAAACACCGGGGAGCTGTTTTTT. The full variable domain, completed using reference TRBV28 and TRBJ2-2, is DVKVTQSSRYLVKRTGEKVFLECVQDMDHENMFWYRQDPGLGLRLIYFSYDVKMKEKGDIPEGYSVSREKKERFSLILESASTNQTSMYLCASRPSGQGANTGELFFGEGSRLTVL.